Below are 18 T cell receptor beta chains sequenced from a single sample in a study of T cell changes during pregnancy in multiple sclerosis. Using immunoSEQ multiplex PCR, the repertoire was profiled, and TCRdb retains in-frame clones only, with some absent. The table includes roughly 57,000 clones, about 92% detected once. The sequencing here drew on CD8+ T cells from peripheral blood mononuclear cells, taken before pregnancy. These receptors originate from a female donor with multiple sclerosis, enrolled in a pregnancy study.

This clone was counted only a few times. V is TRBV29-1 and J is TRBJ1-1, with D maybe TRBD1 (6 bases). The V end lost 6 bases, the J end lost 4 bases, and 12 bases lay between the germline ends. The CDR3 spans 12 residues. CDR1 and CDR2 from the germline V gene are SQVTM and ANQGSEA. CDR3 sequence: CSVGALGTEAFF. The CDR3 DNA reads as TGCAGCGTGGGGGCCTTGGGCACTGAAGCTTTCTTT. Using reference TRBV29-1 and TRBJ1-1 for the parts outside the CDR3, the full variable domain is SAVISQKPSRDICQRGTSLTIQCQVDSQVTMMFWYRQQPGQSLTLIATANQGSEATYESGFVIDKFPISRPNLTFSTLTVSNMSPEDSSIYLCSVGALGTEAFFGQGTRLTVV.

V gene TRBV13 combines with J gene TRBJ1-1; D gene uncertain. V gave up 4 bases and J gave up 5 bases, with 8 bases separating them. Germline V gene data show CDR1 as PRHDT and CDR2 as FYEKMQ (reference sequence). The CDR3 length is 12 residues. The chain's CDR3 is CASSSLRTEAFF. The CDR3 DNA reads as TGTGCCAGCAGCTCGCTACGGACTGAAGCTTTCTTT.

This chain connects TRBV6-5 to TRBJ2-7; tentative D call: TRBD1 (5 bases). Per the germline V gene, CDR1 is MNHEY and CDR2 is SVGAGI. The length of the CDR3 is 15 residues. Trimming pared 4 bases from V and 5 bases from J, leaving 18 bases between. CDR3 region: CASSSSAPIGDEQYF. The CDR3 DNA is TGTGCCAGCAGTTCATCCGCCCCTATAGGGGACGAGCAGTACTTC.

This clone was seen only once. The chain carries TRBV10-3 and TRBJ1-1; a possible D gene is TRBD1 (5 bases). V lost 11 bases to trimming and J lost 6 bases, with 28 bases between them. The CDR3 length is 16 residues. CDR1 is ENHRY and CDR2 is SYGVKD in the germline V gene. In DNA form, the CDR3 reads TGTGCCCTAGGTTTGTTTGCGACAGCTAGTTTTCCTGAAGCTTTCTTT. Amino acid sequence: CALGLFATASFPEAFF.

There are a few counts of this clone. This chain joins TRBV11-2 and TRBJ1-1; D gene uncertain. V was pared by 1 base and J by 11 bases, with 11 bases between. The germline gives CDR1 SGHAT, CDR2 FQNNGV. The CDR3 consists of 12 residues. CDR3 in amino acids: CASSLGTTGAFF. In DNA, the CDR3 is TGTGCCAGCAGCTTAGGCACGACCGGGGCTTTCTTT.

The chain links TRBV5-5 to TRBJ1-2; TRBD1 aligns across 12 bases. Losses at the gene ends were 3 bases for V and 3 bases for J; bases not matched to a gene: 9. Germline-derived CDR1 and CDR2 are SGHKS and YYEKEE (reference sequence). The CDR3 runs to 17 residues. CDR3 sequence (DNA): TGTGCCAGCAGCTCGTTATGGGACAGGGGGCAAGACTATGGCTACACCTTC. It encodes CASSSLWDRGQDYGYTF.

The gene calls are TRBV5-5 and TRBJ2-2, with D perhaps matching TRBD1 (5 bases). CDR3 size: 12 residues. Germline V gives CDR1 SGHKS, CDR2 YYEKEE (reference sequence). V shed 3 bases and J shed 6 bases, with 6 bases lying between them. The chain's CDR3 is CASSSRAGELFF. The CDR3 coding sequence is TGTGCCAGCAGCTCCAGGGCCGGGGAGCTGTTTTTT.

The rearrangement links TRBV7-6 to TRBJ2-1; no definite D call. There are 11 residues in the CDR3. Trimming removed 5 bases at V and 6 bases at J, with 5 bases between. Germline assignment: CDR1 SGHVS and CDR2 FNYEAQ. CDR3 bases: TGTGCCAGCAGCGGGCCCAATGAGCAGTTCTTC. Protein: CASSGPNEQFF.

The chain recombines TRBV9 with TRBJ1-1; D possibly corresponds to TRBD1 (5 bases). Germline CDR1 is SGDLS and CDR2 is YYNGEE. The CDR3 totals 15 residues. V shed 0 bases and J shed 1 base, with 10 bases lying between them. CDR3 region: CASSVDRTGNTEAFF. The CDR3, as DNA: TGTGCCAGCAGCGTAGATCGAACAGGGAACACTGAAGCTTTCTTT.

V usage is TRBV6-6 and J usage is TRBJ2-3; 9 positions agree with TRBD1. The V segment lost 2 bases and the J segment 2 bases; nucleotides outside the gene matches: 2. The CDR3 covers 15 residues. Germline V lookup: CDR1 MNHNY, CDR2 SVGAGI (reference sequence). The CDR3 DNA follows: TGTGCCAGCAGTTACGGACAGGGGCCCACAGATACGCAGTATTTT. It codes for CASSYGQGPTDTQYF.

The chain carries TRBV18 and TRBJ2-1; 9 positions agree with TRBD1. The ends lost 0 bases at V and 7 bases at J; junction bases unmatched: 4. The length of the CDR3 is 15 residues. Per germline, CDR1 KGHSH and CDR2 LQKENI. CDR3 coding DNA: TGTGCCAGCTCACCACCGGGACAGGGATGGAATGAGCAGTTCTTC. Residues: CASSPPGQGWNEQFF.

CDR3 sequence reads: CASRSTGGSYEQYF. CDR3 in DNA: TGTGCCAGCAGGTCTACAGGGGGTTCCTACGAGCAGTACTTC. The chain carries TRBV2 and TRBJ2-7; 8 bases map to TRBD1. V shed 6 bases and J 1 base; nucleotides not matched to a gene: 5. There are 14 residues in the CDR3. Germline CDR1 SNHLY, CDR2 FYNNEI.

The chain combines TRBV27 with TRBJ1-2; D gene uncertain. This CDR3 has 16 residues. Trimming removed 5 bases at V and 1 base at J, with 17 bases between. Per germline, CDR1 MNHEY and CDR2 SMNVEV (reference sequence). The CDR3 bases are TGTGCCAGCAGTCTCTCCATTCAACACCTTAACTATGGCTACACCTTC. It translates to CASSLSIQHLNYGYTF.

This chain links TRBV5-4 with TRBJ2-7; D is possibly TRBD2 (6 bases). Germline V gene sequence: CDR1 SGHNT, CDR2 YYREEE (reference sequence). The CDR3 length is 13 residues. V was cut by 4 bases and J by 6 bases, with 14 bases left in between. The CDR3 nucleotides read TGTGCCAGCAGCGTGCGGGGTTCGGTCGAGCAGTACTTC. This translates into CASSVRGSVEQYF.

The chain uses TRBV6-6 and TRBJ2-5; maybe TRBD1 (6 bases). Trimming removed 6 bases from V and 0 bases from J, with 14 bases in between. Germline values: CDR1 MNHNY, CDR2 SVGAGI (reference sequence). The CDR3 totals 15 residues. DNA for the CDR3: TGTGCCAGCAGGATTACGACAGGCAACCAAGAGACCCAGTACTTC. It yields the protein CASRITTGNQETQYF.

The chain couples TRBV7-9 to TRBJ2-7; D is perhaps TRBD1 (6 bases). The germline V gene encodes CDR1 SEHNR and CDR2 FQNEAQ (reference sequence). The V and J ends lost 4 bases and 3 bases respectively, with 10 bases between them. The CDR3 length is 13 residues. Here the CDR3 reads CASSSTGIYEQYF. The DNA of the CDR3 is TGTGCCAGCAGCTCCACAGGGATCTACGAGCAGTACTTC.

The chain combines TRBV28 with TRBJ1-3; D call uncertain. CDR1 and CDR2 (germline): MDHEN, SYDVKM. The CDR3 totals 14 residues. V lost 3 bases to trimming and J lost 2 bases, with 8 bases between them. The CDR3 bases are TGTGCCAGCAGTTTTGCCGGTGCTGGAAACACCATATATTTT. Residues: CASSFAGAGNTIYF.

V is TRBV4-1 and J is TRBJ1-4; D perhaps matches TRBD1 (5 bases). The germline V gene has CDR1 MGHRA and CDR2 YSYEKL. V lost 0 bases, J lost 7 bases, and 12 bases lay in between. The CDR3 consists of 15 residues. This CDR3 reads CASSQEAAGFEKLFF. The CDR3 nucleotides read TGCGCCAGCAGCCAAGAAGCAGCAGGGTTTGAAAAACTGTTTTTT.